The 20 T cell receptor beta chains given below trace back to one sample, sequenced in a study of molecular identifiers for immune sequencing clone quantification. TCRdb called the PCR reads again in MiXCR, with one record for every CDR3 protein. The sample consists of about 640,000 distinct CDR3 sequences, roughly 21% of them appearing once. Sequencing input: naive CD8+ T cells from blood, with Jurkat cell RNA spiked in. Subset specified: FACS-sorted CD8+CD4-CCR7+CD45RA+ naive T cells. The receptors were sampled from a human donor in good health. Some libraries in this study had Jurkat cell RNA spiked in.

This clonotype was seen at least ten times. This chain joins TRBV28 and TRBJ1-1; the D is unclear. With 5 bases removed from V and 0 bases from J, the gap between germline ends came to 13 bases. The CDR3 extends over 15 amino acids. The germline V gene encodes CDR1 MDHEN and CDR2 SYDVKM. CDR3 in DNA: TGTGCCAGCAGTCCTCGTTTGGGATTGAACACTGAAGCTTTCTTT. Its protein is CASSPRLGLNTEAFF.

This clonotype was seen at least ten times. V and J are TRBV7-8 and TRBJ2-3, with D maybe TRBD1 (6 bases). Trimming stripped 5 bases from V and 3 bases from J, with 15 bases between. This CDR3 region has 15 residues. Germline V gene lookup returns CDR1 SGHVS and CDR2 FQNEAQ. The CDR3 bases are TGTGCCAGCAGCCCCCCAGGGGTGGGGACAGATACGCAGTATTTT. Protein: CASSPPGVGTDTQYF.

This clonotype was recorded a few times. The chain recombines TRBV12-3 or TRBV12-4 with TRBJ2-4; 13 bases align to TRBD2. J was trimmed by 2 bases and V by 7 bases; bases with no gene match: 2. This CDR3 spans 15 amino acids. DNA of the CDR3: TGTGCCAGCAAGGGACTAGCGGGGACCAAAAACATTCAGTACTTC. As protein: CASKGLAGTKNIQYF.

The rearrangement joins TRBV20-1 to TRBJ1-2; 10 nucleotides agree with TRBD1. CDR1 is DFQATT, CDR2 SNEGSKA, per germline (reference sequence). Trimming cost V 0 bases and J 8 bases; bases outside gene matches: 12. The CDR3 sequence is 16 residues long. This CDR3 is CSARDISGGQGQGYTF. DNA of the CDR3: TGCAGTGCTAGAGATATATCGGGGGGACAGGGGCAGGGCTACACCTTC.

The chain uses TRBV27 and TRBJ2-2, with D possibly matching TRBD2 (7 bases). The CDR3 has 12 amino acids. Per the germline V gene, CDR1 is MNHEY and CDR2 is SMNVEV (reference sequence). V shed 7 bases and J shed 6 bases, with 9 bases lying between them. The CDR3: CASKGGPGELFF. CDR3 bases: TGTGCCAGCAAGGGGGGGCCCGGGGAGCTGTTTTTT.

This clonotype was seen ten or more times. The gene calls are TRBV4-3 and TRBJ2-7; D unresolved. The CDR3 extends over 14 amino acids. Germline CDR1 is LGHNA and CDR2 is YSLEER. Trimming took off 1 base at V and 0 bases at J, with 7 bases between the two ends. The CDR3 reads CASSQGDTSYEQYF. For the CDR3, the DNA is TGCGCCAGCAGCCAAGGAGACACCTCCTACGAGCAGTACTTC.

This clonotype has ten or more counts. The V and J genes are TRBV28 and TRBJ2-1; D gene ambiguous. The V gene lost 4 bases and the J gene lost 3 bases, with 10 bases spanning the gap. Germline V gives CDR1 MDHEN, CDR2 SYDVKM. The CDR3 consists of 14 residues. The CDR3 reads CASSSVPSYNEQFF. CDR3 in DNA: TGTGCCAGCAGTTCCGTCCCCAGCTACAATGAGCAGTTCTTC.

Only a few counts were recorded for this clonotype. The CDR3 loop is CASSLVGTVSYEQYF. The CDR3 DNA reads TGTGCCAGCAGCTTAGTCGGGACAGTATCCTACGAGCAGTACTTC. The J gene is TRBJ2-7, the V gene TRBV11-2; 7 bases fit TRBD1. The J segment lost 1 base and the V segment lost 1 base, leaving 4 bases of the junction unmatched. Per germline, CDR1 SGHAT and CDR2 FQNNGV. There are 15 residues in the CDR3.

This clonotype was detected ten times or more. The chain couples TRBV7-9 to TRBJ2-3; 11 positions agree with TRBD2. V was clipped by 5 bases and J by 2 bases; unmatched bases: 15. Germline V gene sequence: CDR1 SEHNR, CDR2 FQNEAQ (reference sequence). This CDR3 is built from 19 residues. CDR3 loop: CASSPRASGGPLLTDTQYF. The CDR3 region has the DNA TGTGCCAGCAGCCCTCGGGCTAGCGGGGGGCCACTACTCACAGATACGCAGTATTTT.

This clonotype was found many times. The V gene is TRBV5-5, the J gene TRBJ2-7; TRBD2 agrees at 8 bases. The germline gives CDR1 SGHKS, CDR2 YYEKEE (reference sequence). After removal of 1 base from V and 0 bases from J, the junction contained 3 bases not matched to a gene. There are 15 residues in the CDR3. CDR3 protein: CASSLTGGASYEQYF. The CDR3 DNA is TGTGCCAGCAGCTTGACGGGAGGGGCCTCCTACGAGCAGTACTTC.

A few counts support this clonotype. This may stem from a read error, because a much larger clone lies one nucleotide away. The chain combines TRBV20-1 with TRBJ1-3; D unclear. This CDR3 contains 16 residues. The germline V gene encodes CDR1 DFQATT and CDR2 SNEGSKA (reference sequence). CDR3 coding DNA: TGCAGTGCTAGACAATCGGTCGGTTTAACCGGAAACATCATATATTTT. This translates into CSARQSVGLTGNIIYF.

This clonotype was seen at least ten times. The chain links TRBV7-7 to TRBJ1-1, with D unclear. Germline V gives CDR1 SSHAT, CDR2 FNYEAQ (reference sequence). V lost 1 base to trimming and J lost 6 bases, with 9 bases between them. This CDR3 comprises 13 residues. CDR3 nucleotide sequence: TGTGCCAGCAGCTTAGAGGTCGGATCTGAAGCTTTCTTT. Translation: CASSLEVGSEAFF.

There are a few counts of this clonotype. The rearrangement uses TRBV5-4 and TRBJ2-1; a possible D gene is TRBD1 (5 bases). Per germline, CDR1 SGHNT and CDR2 YYREEE (reference sequence). V was clipped by 4 bases and J by 3 bases, with 8 bases between them. The CDR3 contains 13 residues. The CDR3 spells CASSEDSYNEQFF. The CDR3 bases are TGTGCCAGCAGCGAAGACAGCTACAATGAGCAGTTCTTC.

To note about this clonotype: A read error may be the cause here, since a much bigger clone is one base away. V and J are TRBV27 and TRBJ2-7, with a possible D match to TRBD2 (5 bases). V shed 4 bases and J shed 6 bases, with 16 bases lying between them. Germline V lookup: CDR1 MNHEY, CDR2 SMNVEV (reference sequence). The CDR3 runs 14 residues. The CDR3 loop is CASSSWQEAGEQYF. The CDR3 bases are TGTGCCAGCAGTTCTTGGCAGGAGGCGGGCGAGCAGTACTTC.

Remarks on this clonotype: One end of the junction fails to match germline, which may point to a read error. V usage is TRBV7-6 and J usage is TRBJ2-7; D is unclear. Germline V CDR1 and CDR2: SGHVS, FNYEAQ. The CDR3 contains 13 residues. The CDR3 sequence is CASSPTPSYVQYF. The CDR3 region has the DNA TGTGCCAGCAGCCCAACTCCATCCTACGTGCAGTACTTC.

The chain uses TRBV19 and TRBJ2-1; TRBD1 might be the D (5 bases). The germline gives CDR1 LNHDA, CDR2 SQIVND (reference sequence). The V end lost 7 bases, the J end lost 3 bases, and 16 bases lay between the germline ends. CDR3 size: 15 residues. CDR3: CASTKGALYYNEQFF. In DNA form, the CDR3 reads TGTGCCAGTACCAAAGGGGCCCTCTACTACAATGAGCAGTTCTTC.

This clonotype was seen at least ten times. This chain joins TRBV4-3 and TRBJ2-1; weak D call: TRBD1 (6 bases). Trimming left V 0 bases short and J 4 bases short, with 10 bases between. Germline V gene sequence: CDR1 LGHNA, CDR2 YSLEER. The CDR3 totals 15 residues. CDR3 in amino acids: CASSQDRGAYNEQFF. The CDR3, as DNA: TGCGCCAGCAGCCAAGACAGGGGCGCATACAATGAGCAGTTCTTC.

The J gene is TRBJ1-6, the V gene TRBV7-9; D unresolved. With 3 bases removed from V and 0 bases from J, the gap between germline ends came to 9 bases. The CDR3 is made up of 16 amino acids. CDR1 SEHNR and CDR2 FQNEAQ come from the germline V gene (reference sequence). Written as DNA, the CDR3 is TGTGCCAGCAGCTTCACCGCGAGCTCCTATAATTCACCCCTCCACTTT. This gives the protein CASSFTASSYNSPLHF.

This clonotype was recorded at least ten times. This chain connects TRBV7-8 to TRBJ2-1; 11 nucleotides align to TRBD2. The germline V gene has CDR1 SGHVS and CDR2 FQNEAQ. Losses at the gene ends were 4 bases for V and 4 bases for J; bases not matched to a gene: 3. This CDR3 contains 15 residues. In DNA, the CDR3 is TGTGCCAGCAGCTCGACTAGCGGGGATTACAATGAGCAGTTCTTC. Translated, it gives CASSSTSGDYNEQFF.

The gene calls are TRBV6-1 and TRBJ2-7; possibly TRBD2 for D (6 bases). V lost 2 bases, J lost 2 bases, and 10 bases lay in between. Germline assignment: CDR1 MNHNS and CDR2 SASEGT. The CDR3 spans 14 residues. Here the CDR3 reads CASSEFWGAYEQYF. Written as DNA, the CDR3 is TGTGCCAGCAGTGAATTTTGGGGGGCCTACGAGCAGTACTTC.